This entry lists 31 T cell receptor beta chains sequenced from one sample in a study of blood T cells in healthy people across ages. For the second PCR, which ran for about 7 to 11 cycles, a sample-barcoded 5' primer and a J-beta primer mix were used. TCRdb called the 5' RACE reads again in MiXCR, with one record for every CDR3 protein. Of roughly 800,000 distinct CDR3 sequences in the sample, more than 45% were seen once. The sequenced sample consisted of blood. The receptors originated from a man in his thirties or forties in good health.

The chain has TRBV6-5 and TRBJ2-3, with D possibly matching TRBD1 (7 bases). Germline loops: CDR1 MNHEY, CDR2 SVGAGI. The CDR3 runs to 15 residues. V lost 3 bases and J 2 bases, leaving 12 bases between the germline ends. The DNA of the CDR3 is TGTGCCAGCAGTTATTCAGGGGGGTTCACAGATACGCAGTATTTT. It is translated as CASSYSGGFTDTQYF.

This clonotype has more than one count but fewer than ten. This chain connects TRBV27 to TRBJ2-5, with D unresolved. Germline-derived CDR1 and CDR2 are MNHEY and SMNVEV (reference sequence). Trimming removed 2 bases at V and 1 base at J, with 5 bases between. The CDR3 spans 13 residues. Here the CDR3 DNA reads TGTGCCAGCAGTTTACAGATCCAAGAGACCCAGTACTTC. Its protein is CASSLQIQETQYF.

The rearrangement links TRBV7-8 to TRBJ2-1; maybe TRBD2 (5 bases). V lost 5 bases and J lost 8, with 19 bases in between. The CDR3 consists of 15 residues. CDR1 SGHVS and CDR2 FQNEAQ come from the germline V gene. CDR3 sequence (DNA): TGTGCCAGCAGCCCCCGGGTAGCGCCTACTTATGAGCAGTTCTTC. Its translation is CASSPRVAPTYEQFF.

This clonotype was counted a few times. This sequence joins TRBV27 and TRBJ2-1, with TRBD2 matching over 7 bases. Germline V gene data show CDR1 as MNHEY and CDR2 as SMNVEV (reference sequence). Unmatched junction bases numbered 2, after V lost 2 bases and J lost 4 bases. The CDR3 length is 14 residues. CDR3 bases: TGTGCCAGCAGTTTACGGGACTATTACAATGAGCAGTTCTTC. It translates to CASSLRDYYNEQFF.

This chain's CDR3 is CSVGQGANQPQHF. The CDR3 DNA is TGCAGCGTAGGACAGGGGGCTAATCAGCCCCAGCATTTT. The gene calls are TRBV29-1 and TRBJ1-5; 11 bases agree with TRBD1. This CDR3 spans 13 amino acids. J lost 4 bases, V lost 6 bases, and 2 bases had no gene match. Germline lookup yields CDR1 SQVTM and CDR2 ANQGSEA.

The CDR3 DNA reads TGTGCCAGCAGTGATCTCCCTCGTGGGGGCGGCTACACCTTC. Amino acids: CASSDLPRGGGYTF. The V gene is TRBV6-1, the J gene TRBJ1-2, with a tentative D call TRBD1 (6 bases). The CDR3 has 14 amino acids. The germline V and J ends were trimmed by 3 bases and 8 bases, with 16 bases remaining between them. Germline V lookup: CDR1 MNHNS, CDR2 SASEGT.

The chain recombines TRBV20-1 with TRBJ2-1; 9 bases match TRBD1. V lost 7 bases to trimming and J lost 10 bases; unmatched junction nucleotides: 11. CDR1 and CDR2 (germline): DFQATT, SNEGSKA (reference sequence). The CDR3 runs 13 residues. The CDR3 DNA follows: TGCAGTGTCCGGGACAGGGACTTCTACGAGCAGTTCTTC. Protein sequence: CSVRDRDFYEQFF.

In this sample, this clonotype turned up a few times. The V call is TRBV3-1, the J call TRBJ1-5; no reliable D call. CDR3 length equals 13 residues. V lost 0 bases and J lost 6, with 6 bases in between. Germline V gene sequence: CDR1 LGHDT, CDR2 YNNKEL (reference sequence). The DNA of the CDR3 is TGTGCCAGCAGCCAAGATGTCCTTCAGCCCCAGCATTTT. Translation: CASSQDVLQPQHF.

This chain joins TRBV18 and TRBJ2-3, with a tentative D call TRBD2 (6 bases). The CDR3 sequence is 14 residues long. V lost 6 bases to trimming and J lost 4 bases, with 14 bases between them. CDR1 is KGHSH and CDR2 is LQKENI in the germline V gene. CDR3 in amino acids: CASSPRDSPDTQYF. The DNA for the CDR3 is TGTGCCAGCTCGCCCCGGGACTCCCCAGATACGCAGTATTTT.

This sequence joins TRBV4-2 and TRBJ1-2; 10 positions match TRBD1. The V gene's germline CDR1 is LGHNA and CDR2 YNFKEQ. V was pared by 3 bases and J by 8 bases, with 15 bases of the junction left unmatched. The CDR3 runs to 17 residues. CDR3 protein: CASSHLVMTGGPPGYTF. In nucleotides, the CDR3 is TGTGCCAGCAGCCACCTCGTAATGACAGGGGGCCCTCCGGGCTACACCTTC.

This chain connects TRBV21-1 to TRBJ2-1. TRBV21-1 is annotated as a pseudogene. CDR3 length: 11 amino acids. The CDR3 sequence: CASTNINTQFF. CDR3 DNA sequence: TGTGCCAGCACCAACATAAACACGCAGTTCTTC.

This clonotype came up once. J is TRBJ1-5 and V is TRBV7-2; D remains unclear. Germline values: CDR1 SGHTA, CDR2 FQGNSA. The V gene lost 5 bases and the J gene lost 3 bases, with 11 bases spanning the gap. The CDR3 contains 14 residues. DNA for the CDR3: TGTGCCAGCAGCCCGACCCAGAACAATCAGCCCCAGCATTTT. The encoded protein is CASSPTQNNQPQHF.

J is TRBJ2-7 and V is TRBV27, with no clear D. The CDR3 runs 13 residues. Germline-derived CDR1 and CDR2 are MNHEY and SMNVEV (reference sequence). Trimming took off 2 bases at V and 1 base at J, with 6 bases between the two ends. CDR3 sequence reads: CASSLVQSYEQYF. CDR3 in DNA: TGTGCCAGCAGTTTAGTCCAGTCCTACGAGCAGTACTTC.

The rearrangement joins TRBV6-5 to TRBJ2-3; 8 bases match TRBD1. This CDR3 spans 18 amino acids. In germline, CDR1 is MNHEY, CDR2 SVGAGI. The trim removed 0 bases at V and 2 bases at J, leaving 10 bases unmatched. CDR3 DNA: TGTGCCAGCAGTTACTCTACTCCCGGGACAGGATTCACAGATACGCAGTATTTT. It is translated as CASSYSTPGTGFTDTQYF.

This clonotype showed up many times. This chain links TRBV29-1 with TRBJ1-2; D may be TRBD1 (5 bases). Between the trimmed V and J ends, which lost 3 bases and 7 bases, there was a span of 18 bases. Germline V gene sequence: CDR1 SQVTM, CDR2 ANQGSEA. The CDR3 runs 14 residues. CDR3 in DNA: TGCAGCGTTGATCTGGGCAGGGCTTTTGGTGGCTACACCTTC. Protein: CSVDLGRAFGGYTF.

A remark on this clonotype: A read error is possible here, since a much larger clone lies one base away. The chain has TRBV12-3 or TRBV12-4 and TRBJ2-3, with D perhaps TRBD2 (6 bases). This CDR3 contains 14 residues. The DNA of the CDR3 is TGTGCCAGCAGTCTAGGGACTCTCACAGATGCGCAGTATTTT. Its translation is CASSLGTLTDAQYF.

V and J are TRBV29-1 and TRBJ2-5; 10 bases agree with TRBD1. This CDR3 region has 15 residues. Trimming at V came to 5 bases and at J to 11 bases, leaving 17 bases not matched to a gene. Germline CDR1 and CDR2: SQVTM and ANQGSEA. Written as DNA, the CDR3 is TGCAGCGTTCGATTAGGCGGGACAGGGGTGAGGGAGCAGTACTTC. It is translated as CSVRLGGTGVREQYF.

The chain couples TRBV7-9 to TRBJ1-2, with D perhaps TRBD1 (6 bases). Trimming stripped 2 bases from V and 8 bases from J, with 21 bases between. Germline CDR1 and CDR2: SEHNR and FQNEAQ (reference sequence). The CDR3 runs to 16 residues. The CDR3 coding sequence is TGTGCCAGCAGCTTAAGCTACGGGACACCCGGGAAGGGCTACACCTTC. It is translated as CASSLSYGTPGKGYTF.

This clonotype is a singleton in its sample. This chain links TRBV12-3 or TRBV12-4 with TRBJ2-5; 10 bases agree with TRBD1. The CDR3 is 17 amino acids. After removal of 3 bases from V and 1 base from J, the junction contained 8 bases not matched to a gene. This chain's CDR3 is CASSFRADRGFQETQYF. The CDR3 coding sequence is TGTGCCAGCAGTTTTAGAGCGGACAGGGGGTTCCAAGAGACCCAGTACTTC.

The CDR3 loop is CASSGWGQGPEEKLFF. For the CDR3, the DNA is TGTGCCAGCAGTGGCTGGGGACAGGGGCCAGAAGAAAAACTGTTTTTT. The chain couples TRBV6-2 or TRBV6-3 to TRBJ1-4; 10 bases are a match to TRBD1. The CDR3 has 16 amino acids. The germline V gene has CDR1 MNHEY and CDR2 SVGEGT. Trimming at V came to 5 bases and at J to 8 bases, leaving 11 bases not matched to a gene.

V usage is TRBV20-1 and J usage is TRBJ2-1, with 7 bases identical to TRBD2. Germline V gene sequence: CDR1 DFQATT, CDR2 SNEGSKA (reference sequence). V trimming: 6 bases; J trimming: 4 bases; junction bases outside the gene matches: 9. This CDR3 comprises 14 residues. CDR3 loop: CSAHWPSGYNEQFF. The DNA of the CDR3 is TGCAGTGCCCATTGGCCTAGCGGATACAATGAGCAGTTCTTC.

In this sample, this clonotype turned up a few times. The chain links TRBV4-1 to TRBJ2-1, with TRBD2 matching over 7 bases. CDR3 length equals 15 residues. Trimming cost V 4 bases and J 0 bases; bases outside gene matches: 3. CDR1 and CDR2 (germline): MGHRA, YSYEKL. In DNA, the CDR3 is TGCGCCAGCAGCCCCCTAGCGGCCTCCTACAATGAGCAGTTCTTC. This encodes CASSPLAASYNEQFF.

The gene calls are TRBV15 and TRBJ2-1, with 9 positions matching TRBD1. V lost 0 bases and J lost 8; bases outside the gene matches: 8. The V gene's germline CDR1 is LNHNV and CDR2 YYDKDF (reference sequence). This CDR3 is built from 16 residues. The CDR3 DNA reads TGTGCCACCAGCAGAGATACTACAGGGGGCTGGGATGAGCAGTTCTTC. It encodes CATSRDTTGGWDEQFF.

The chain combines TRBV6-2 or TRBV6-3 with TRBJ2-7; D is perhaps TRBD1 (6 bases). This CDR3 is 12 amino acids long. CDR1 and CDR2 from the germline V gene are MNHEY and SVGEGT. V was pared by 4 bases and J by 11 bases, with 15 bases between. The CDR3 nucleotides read TGTGCCAGCAGTTGGAACAGGGAGAGGAAGTACTTC. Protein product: CASSWNRERKYF.

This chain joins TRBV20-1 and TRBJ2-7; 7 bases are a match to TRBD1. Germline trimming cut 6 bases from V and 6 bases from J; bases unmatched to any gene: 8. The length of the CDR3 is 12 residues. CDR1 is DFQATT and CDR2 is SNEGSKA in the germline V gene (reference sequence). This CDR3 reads CSAGTVTTEQYF. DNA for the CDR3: TGCAGTGCAGGGACAGTCACTACCGAGCAGTACTTC.

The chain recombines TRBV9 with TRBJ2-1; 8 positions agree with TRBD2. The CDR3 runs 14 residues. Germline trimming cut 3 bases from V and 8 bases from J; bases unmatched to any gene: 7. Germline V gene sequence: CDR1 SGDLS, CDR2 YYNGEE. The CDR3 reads CASSASGSFDEQFF. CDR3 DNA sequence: TGTGCCAGCAGCGCCAGCGGGAGTTTCGATGAGCAGTTCTTC.

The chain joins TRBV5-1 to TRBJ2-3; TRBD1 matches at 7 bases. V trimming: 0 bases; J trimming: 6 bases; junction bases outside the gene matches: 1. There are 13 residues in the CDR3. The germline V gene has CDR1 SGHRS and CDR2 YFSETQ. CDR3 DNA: TGCGCCAGCAGCTTGGCGGGACAGGATACGCAGTATTTT. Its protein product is CASSLAGQDTQYF.

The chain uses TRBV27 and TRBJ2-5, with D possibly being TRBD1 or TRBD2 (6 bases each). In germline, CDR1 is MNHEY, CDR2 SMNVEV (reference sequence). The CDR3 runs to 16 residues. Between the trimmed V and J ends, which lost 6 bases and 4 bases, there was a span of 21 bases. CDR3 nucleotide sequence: TGTGCCAGCAGCATGATTGGGACACTGGGGGGAGAGACCCAGTACTTC. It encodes CASSMIGTLGGETQYF.

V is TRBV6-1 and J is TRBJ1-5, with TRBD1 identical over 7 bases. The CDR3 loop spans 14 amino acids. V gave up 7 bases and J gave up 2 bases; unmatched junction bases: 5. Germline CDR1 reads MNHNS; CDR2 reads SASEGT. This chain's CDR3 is CASTRGSGNQPQHF. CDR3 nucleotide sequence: TGTGCCAGCACCAGGGGGTCGGGCAATCAGCCCCAGCATTTT.

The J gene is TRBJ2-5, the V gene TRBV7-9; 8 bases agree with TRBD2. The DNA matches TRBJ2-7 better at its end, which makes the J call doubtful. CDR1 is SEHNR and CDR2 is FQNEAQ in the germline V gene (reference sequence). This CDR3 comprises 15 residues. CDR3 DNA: TGTGCCAGCAGCTTCACCAGCGGGAGTACCTACGAGCAGTACTTC. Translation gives CASSFTSGSTYEQYF.

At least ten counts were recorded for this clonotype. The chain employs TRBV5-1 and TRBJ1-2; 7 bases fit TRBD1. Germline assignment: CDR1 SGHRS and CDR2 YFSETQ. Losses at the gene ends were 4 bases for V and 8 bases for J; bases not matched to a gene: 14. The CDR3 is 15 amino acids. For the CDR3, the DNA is TGCGCCAGCAGCCAAGCCAGACAGGGCCTATGGGGCTACACCTTC. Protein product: CASSQARQGLWGYTF.